The rows below give T cell receptor beta chains drawn from one sample of a study of T-cell reconstitution after alpha-beta-depleted transplantation in children. Each CDR3 protein gets one entry after TCRdb re-called the PCR reads with MiXCR. This sample has 500,000 to 600,000 distinct CDR3 sequences, with around 17% found just once. This sample comprised PBMCs from the stem cell graft donor, obtained from the stem cell graft. Receptors originate from a human donor who donated a stem cell graft to a child with acute lymphoblastic leukemia. Each CDR3 is given with its conserved first and last residue. D genes are given only for firm matches. Only some rows state a clone size, as once, few, many or a class for expanded clones.

TGTGCCACCAGCACCGGAGCGGGTGTTTACAATGAGCAGTTCTTC	CATSTGAGVYNEQFF	NA	TRBJ2-1	TRBV24-1	NA
TGCAGTGCTACCCATCCTACCGGGACAGTCTATGGCTACACCTTC	CSATHPTGTVYGYTF	NA	TRBJ1-2	TRBV20-1	TRBD1
TGTGCCAGCAGCCCAGGATTTGCCGGAGAGACCCAGTACTTC	CASSPGFAGETQYF	few	TRBJ2-5	TRBV7-3	NA
TGCGCCAGCAGCTTGACGGCAGGGCGGTACAATGAGCAGTTCTTC	CASSLTAGRYNEQFF	NA	TRBJ2-1	TRBV5-1	NA
TGTGCCAGCAGTCCGCATAGTGGAGCCGGGGAGCTGTTTTTT	CASSPHSGAGELFF	few	TRBJ2-2	TRBV6-2/TRBV6-3	NA
TGCAGCGTTGAGGGAGACAGGACTGGCACAGATACGCAGTATTTT	CSVEGDRTGTDTQYF	few	TRBJ2-3	TRBV29-1	NA
TGTGCCAGCAGCTCCCGGGCCGAGACGGCCGAGCAGTACTTC	CASSSRAETAEQYF	NA	TRBJ2-7	TRBV7-9	NA
TGCAGTGCTAGGGGCGTGAACACCGGGGAGCTGTTTTTT	CSARGVNTGELFF	few	TRBJ2-2	TRBV20-1	NA
TGTGCCAGCAGAGGGACTTTCACAGATACGCAGTATTTT	CASRGTFTDTQYF	NA	TRBJ2-3	TRBV3-1	NA
TGTGCCACCAGCCCGAGGGGGGGGACAGCGTCCTACTACGAGCAGTACTTC	CATSPRGGTASYYEQYF	few	TRBJ2-7	TRBV15	NA
TGCGCCAGCAGCCCTGACAGCACAGATACGCAGTATTTT	CASSPDSTDTQYF	many	TRBJ2-3	TRBV5-1	NA
TGCAGTGTGACTAGAGATGTGAACTACGAGCAGTACTTC	CSVTRDVNYEQYF	NA	TRBJ2-7	TRBV20-1	NA
TGTGCCAGCAGCCGGGGCCATAGCAATCAGCCCCAGCATTTT	CASSRGHSNQPQHF	NA	TRBJ1-5	TRBV27	NA
TGCGCCAGCAGCTCCGGGGCGTCCTCCTACGAGCAGTACTTC	CASSSGASSYEQYF	NA	TRBJ2-7	TRBV5-1	NA
TGCGCCAGCAGCCCGGAAAACTTGGCGGAGCCCCAGCATTTT	CASSPENLAEPQHF	few	TRBJ1-5	TRBV4-1	NA
TGTGCCAGCAGTCCGAGGGACAGGGGGTTCTCCTACGAGCAGTACTTC	CASSPRDRGFSYEQYF	few	TRBJ2-7	TRBV27	TRBD1
TGCGCCAGCAGCCAAGATTGGGGAAAAAGAGAGGAAAACATTCAGTACTTC	CASSQDWGKREENIQYF	few	TRBJ2-4	TRBV4-1	NA
TGTGCCAGCAGCTTAGGTACAGTCCGGAATGAAAAACTGTTTTTT	CASSLGTVRNEKLFF	NA	TRBJ1-4	TRBV7-9	NA
TGCGCCAGCAGCCCCTCGCGACTAGCCAGATTCTACGAGCAGTACTTC	CASSPSRLARFYEQYF	few	TRBJ2-7	TRBV4-1	TRBD2
TGCAGCGGGGATCGGGGAGTTAAAGATACGCAGTATTTT	CSGDRGVKDTQYF	NA	TRBJ2-3	TRBV29-1	NA
TGTGCCAGCAGTACCTCGGCTAGCGGGAGCGCGGCCCAGTACTTC	CASSTSASGSAAQYF	NA	TRBJ2-5	TRBV6-5	TRBD2
TGTGCCAGCAGCTTAGCTGTAATGGTTAGCGGGAGGGCTAAATACTACAATGAGCAGTTCTTC	CASSLAVMVSGRAKYYNEQFF	NA	TRBJ2-1	TRBV7-2	TRBD2
TGTGCCAGCAGTCACCAGGGGAATGAGCAGTTCTTC	CASSHQGNEQFF	few	TRBJ2-1	TRBV5-5	NA
TGCAGTGCTAGTCGACGGGGGCGCGTCCCTTATAGCAATCAGCCCCAGCATTTT	CSASRRGRVPYSNQPQHF	few	TRBJ1-5	TRBV20-1	NA
TGCAGCGTTGAGCCGGATAACACAGATACGCAGTATTTT	CSVEPDNTDTQYF	NA	TRBJ2-3	TRBV29-1	NA
TGTGCCAGCAGTACCGGGACAGTCCACAATGAGCAGTTCTTC	CASSTGTVHNEQFF	NA	TRBJ2-1	TRBV7-9	TRBD1
TGTGCCAGCAGCTCGTCGGATTTGGGACTAGTGGGAGAGACCCAGTACTTC	CASSSSDLGLVGETQYF	NA	TRBJ2-5	TRBV7-9	TRBD2
TGCAGTGCTAGAACCCCCGCAGCCTTTCTATACAATGAGCAGTTCTTC	CSARTPAAFLYNEQFF	few	TRBJ2-1	TRBV20-1	NA